Listed here is a single TCR beta chain. The antigen is undetermined. This specimen belongs to a study of T-cell reconstitution after alpha-beta-depleted transplantation in children. Study findings and constraints: Several hundred rapidly expanded clones from non-depleted graft cells reportedly supplied alpha-beta T cells about two months post-transplant. Newly generated T cells supplied most T-cell counts and diversity one year post-transplant. The study traced high day-60 TCRbeta diversity in some patients to surviving recipient T cells and thymic progenitors.

The TCRbeta library incorporated unique molecular identifiers. A single record per CDR3 protein comes from TCRdb applying MiXCR to the PCR reads. This sample has hundreds of thousands of distinct CDR3 sequences, with roughly a tenth found just once. Germline V lookup: CDR1 LNHNV, CDR2 YYDKDF (reference sequence). The ends were cut back, 0 bases at V and 0 bases at J, with 11 bases in the middle. This CDR3 contains 16 residues. The rearrangement links TRBV15 to TRBJ2-5; TRBD1 might be the D (6 bases). The sequence was obtained from a child under 10 years old with inherited bone marrow failure, due to receive a stem cell transplant. The sequences come from PBMCs, collected before TCRalphabeta/CD19-depleted stem cell transplant. Written as DNA, the CDR3 is TGTGCCACCAGCAGAGATCCCAGGGGACACCAAGAGACCCAGTACTTC. This codes for CATSRDPRGHQETQYF.